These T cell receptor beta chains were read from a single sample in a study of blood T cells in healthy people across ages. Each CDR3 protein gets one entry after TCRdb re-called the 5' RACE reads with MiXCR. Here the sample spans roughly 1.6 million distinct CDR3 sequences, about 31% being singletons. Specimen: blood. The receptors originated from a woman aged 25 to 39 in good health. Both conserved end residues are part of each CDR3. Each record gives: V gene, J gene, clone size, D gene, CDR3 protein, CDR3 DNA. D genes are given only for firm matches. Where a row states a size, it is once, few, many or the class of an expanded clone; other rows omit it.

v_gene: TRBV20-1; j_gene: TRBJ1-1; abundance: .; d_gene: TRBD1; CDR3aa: CSARVGTGATEAFF; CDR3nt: TGCAGTGCTAGAGTCGGGACAGGGGCCACTGAAGCTTTCTTT
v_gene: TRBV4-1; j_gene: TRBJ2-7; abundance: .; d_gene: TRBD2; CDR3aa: CASSQWGGSYEQYF; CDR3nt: TGCGCCAGCAGCCAATGGGGGGGATCCTACGAGCAGTACTTC
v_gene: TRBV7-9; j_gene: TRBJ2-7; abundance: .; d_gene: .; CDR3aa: CTSTLQGIYEQYF; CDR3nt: TGTACCAGCACCTTACAGGGTATCTACGAGCAGTACTTC
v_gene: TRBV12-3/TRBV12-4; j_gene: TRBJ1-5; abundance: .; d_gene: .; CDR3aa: CASSVGTEHQPQHF; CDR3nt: TGTGCCAGCAGTGTAGGTACCGAGCATCAGCCCCAGCATTTT
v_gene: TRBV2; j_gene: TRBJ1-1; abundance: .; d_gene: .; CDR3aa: CASTDLNTEAFF; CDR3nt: TGTGCCAGCACCGACTTGAACACTGAAGCTTTCTTT
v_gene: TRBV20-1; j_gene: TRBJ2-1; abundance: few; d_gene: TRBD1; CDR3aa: CSSHLNQQGAREQFF; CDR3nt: TGCAGTTCACACCTAAATCAACAGGGGGCAAGGGAGCAGTTCTTC
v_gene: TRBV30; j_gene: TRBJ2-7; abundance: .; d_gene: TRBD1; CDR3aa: CAWGGQNSYGQYF; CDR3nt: TGTGCCTGGGGGGGACAGAACTCCTACGGGCAGTACTTC
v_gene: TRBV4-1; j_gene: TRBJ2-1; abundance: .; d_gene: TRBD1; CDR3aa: CASSQEDFGTGTYNEQFF; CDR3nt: TGCGCCAGCAGCCAAGAAGACTTCGGGACAGGGACTTACAATGAGCAGTTCTTC
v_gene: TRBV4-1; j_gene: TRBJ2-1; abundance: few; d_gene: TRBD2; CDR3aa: CASSQGAGGPDEQFF; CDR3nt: TGCGCCAGCAGCCAAGGAGCGGGGGGGCCCGATGAGCAGTTCTTC
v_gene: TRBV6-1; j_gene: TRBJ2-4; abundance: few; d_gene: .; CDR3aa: CASSAGAVNIQYF; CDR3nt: TGTGCCAGCAGTGCAGGGGCGGTAAACATTCAGTACTTC
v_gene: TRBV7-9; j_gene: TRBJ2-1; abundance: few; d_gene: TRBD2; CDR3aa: CASSPLASGRKKYNEQFF; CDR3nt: TGTGCCAGCAGCCCTTTGGCTAGCGGGAGAAAGAAGTACAATGAGCAGTTCTTC
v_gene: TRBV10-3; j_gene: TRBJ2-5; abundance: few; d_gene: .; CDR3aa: CAIKKGGTQYF; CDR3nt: TGTGCCATCAAGAAAGGGGGGACCCAGTACTTC
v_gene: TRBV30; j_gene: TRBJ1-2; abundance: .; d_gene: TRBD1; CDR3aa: CAWSRTGGFYGYTF; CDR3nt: TGTGCCTGGAGTCGGACAGGGGGTTTCTATGGCTACACCTTC
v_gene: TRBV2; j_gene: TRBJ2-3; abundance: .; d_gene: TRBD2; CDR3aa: CASSEPTSGSTDTQYF; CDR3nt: TGTGCCAGCAGTGAACCCACTAGCGGAAGCACAGATACGCAGTATTTT
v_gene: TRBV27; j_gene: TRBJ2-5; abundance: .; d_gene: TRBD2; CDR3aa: CASSFRLAGWETQYF; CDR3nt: TGTGCCAGCAGTTTCCGACTAGCGGGGTGGGAGACCCAGTACTTC
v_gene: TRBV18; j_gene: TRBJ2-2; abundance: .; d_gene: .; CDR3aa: CASSPQDSTGELFF; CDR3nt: TGTGCCAGCTCACCACAAGACAGCACCGGGGAGCTGTTTTTT
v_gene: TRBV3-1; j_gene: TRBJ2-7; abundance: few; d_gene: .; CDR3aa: CASSHEAGYEQYF; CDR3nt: TGTGCCAGCAGCCATGAAGCGGGCTACGAGCAGTACTTC
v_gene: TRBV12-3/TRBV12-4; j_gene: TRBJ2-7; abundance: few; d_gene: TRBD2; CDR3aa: CASSFPQREGLHEQYF; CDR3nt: TGTGCCAGCAGTTTTCCCCAGCGGGAGGGCCTCCACGAGCAGTACTTC
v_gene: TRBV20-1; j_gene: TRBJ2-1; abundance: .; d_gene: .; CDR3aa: CSARETGLRETQFF; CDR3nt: TGCAGTGCTAGAGAAACGGGACTCCGGGAGACCCAGTTCTTC
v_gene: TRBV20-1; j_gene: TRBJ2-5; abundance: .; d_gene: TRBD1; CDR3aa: CSTRDQGVGETQYF; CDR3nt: TGCAGTACTAGAGACCAGGGGGTTGGAGAGACCCAGTACTTC
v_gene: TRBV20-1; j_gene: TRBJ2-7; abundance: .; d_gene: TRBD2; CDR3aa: CSARDRLAGTPPCEQYF; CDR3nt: TGCAGTGCTAGAGATCGACTAGCGGGGACCCCGCCCTGCGAGCAGTACTTC
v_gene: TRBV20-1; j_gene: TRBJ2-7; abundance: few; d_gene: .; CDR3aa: CSASLIFRSSYEQYF; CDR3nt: TGCAGTGCTAGTTTAATATTTAGGAGCTCCTACGAGCAGTACTTC
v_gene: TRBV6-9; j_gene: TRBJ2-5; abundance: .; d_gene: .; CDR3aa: CASRRPPQETQYF; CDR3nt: TGTGCCAGCCGTCGGCCACCACAAGAGACCCAGTACTTC
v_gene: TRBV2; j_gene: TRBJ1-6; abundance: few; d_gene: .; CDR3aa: CASRFPDTPHGSPLHF; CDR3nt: TGTGCCAGCAGGTTTCCCGATACACCCCATGGATCACCCCTCCACTTT
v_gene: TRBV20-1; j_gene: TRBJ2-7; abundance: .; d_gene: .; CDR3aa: CSAREPIGQYNEQYF; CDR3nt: TGCAGTGCTAGAGAGCCCATAGGACAGTACAATGAGCAGTACTTC
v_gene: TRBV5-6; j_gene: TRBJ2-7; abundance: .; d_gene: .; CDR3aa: CASSPGVGGYYEQYF; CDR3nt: TGTGCCAGCAGCCCAGGGGTGGGGGGCTACTACGAGCAGTACTTC
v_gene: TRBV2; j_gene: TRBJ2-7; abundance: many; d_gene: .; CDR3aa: CASSPTDSSYEQYF; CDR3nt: TGCGCCAGCAGCCCCACGGACAGTTCCTACGAGCAGTACTTC
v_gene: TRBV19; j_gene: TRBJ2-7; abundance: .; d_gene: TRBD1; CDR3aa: CASRSSGGSSEQYF; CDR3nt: TGTGCCAGTAGGAGCTCAGGGGGCTCCTCCGAGCAGTACTTC
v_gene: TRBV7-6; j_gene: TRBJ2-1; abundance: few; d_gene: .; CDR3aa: CASSIGGLEQFF; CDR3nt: TGTGCCAGCAGCATAGGGGGTTTGGAGCAGTTCTTC
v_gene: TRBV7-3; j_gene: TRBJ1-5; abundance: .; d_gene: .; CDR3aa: CASSAPGDSNQPQHF; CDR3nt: TGTGCCAGCAGCGCCCCGGGGGATAGCAATCAGCCCCAGCATTTT
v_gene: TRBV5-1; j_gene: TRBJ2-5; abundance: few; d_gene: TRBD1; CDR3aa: CASSLAGNRGGLETQYF; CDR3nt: TGCGCCAGCAGCTTGGCCGGAAACAGGGGCGGTTTGGAGACCCAGTACTTC
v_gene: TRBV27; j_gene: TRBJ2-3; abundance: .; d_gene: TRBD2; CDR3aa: CASSQRLAVTDTQYF; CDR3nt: TGTGCCAGCAGCCAAAGGCTAGCGGTCACAGATACGCAGTATTTT
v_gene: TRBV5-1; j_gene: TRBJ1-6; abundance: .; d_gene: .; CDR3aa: CASNPGTSNSPLHF; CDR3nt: TGCGCCAGCAACCCCGGGACGTCGAATTCACCCCTCCACTTT
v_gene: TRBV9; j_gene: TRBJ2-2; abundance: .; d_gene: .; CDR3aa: CASNPLGGPANTGELFF; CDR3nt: TGTGCCAGCAACCCCTTAGGGGGGCCTGCGAACACCGGGGAGCTGTTTTTT
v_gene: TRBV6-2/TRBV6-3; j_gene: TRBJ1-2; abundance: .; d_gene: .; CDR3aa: CASRRQESAYGYTF; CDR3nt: TGTGCCAGCAGAAGACAAGAATCGGCCTATGGCTACACCTTC
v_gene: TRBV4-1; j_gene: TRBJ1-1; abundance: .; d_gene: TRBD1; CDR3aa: CASSQAGQTNTEAFF; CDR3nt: TGCGCCAGCAGCCAAGCGGGACAGACGAACACTGAAGCTTTCTTT
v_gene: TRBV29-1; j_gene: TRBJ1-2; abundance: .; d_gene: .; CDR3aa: CSVEDRMNIGQTYTF; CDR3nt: TGCAGCGTTGAAGATCGGATGAATATAGGACAGACCTACACCTTC
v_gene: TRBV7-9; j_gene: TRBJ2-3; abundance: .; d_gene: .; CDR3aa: CASSLIKTRGVADTQYF; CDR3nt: TGTGCCAGCAGTCTCATAAAGACCCGCGGGGTCGCAGATACGCAGTATTTT
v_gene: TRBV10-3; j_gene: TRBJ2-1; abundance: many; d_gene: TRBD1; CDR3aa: CAISDLGTGGSNEQFF; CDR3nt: TGTGCCATCAGTGACCTTGGGACAGGGGGGAGCAATGAGCAGTTCTTC
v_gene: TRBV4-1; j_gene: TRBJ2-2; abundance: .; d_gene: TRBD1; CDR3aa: CASSQERDRRYTGELFF; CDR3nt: TGCGCCAGCAGCCAAGAGAGGGACAGGCGTTACACCGGGGAGCTGTTTTTT